This TCR beta chain was recovered during a study of CD8+ T cells in alopecia areata (dated by TCRdb to between 2017 and 2018). Describing the broader study: The study used high-throughput TCRbeta sequencing to examine T cell clonal expansion in alopecia areata, in both the C3H/HeJ mouse model and human patients. Human TCRbeta sequencing covered scalp tissue and sorted CD4+ and CD8+ peripheral blood T cells from patchy and totalis/universalis alopecia areata patients and healthy controls. Scalp clonality was compared among normal scalp (n=4), patchy alopecia areata scalp (n=8), and alopecia totalis/universalis scalp (n=8). RNA was extracted with the PAXgene miRNA kit for fixed scalp, the miRNeasy kit for PBMCs, and the RNeasy kit for mouse skin. Amplification of TCRbeta CDR3 regions was done by immunoSEQ multiplex PCR using 35 Vbeta forward primers and 13 Jbeta reverse primers.

Measured from the cysteine to the phenylalanine, the CDR3 is 14 residues long. Left in the record is the CDR3 DNA by itself, 42 bases read in frame from the first base. Via the germline V gene, CDR1 is SQVTM and CDR2 ANQGSEA. A distance of 11 bases separates the germline ends of V and J, which lose 0 bases and 4 bases respectively. This clone was detected only once. Its cognate antigen has yet to be identified. Within one base of it there is no much larger clone, and no base qualities were kept. PBMCs were isolated by density centrifugation and stained for CD3, CD4 and CD8, and CD4+ and CD8+ T cells were sorted on a FACSAria. Unaffected controls provided scalp biopsies and blood samples. The library was made by the immunoSEQ multiplex PCR assay. To provide template for TCR sequencing, every sample had RNA extracted and reverse transcribed into cDNA. SuperScript III was used to make first-strand cDNA, primed with a 2:1 mix of oligo-dT and random hexamers. A synthetic immune receptor repertoire was used to assess amplification bias, and residual bias was removed computationally. The authors' pipeline ran thus. Raw reads were preprocessed to remove errors, and CDR3 was defined by IMGT conventions from the conserved cysteine to phenylalanine. To get clonality, Shannon entropy was normalized by log2 of the number of productive unique TCRs and the result was subtracted from 1. CD4 or CD8 identity of scalp clones was inferred by cross-referencing scalp TCRbeta sequences with sorted blood CD4 and CD8 repertoires. TCRdb took over this immuneACCESS table, retaining in-frame rearrangements with V and J assigned. Such tables are incomplete; in checked studies, under half of the missing clones stem from an unresolved V gene, and the remainder is unexplained. V, J and clone size are those of that table, while D and trimming were read from the DNA. This sample holds some 110,000 clones; about 61% were observed only once. The top ten constitute approximately 2.8% of the sample.

Points the paper makes about the study in general: Compared with mice, TCR sequences shared between patients were less clear, possibly partly because of HLA diversity across the patient population. Resident alphabeta T cells in normal human skin are also sequenced, complicating scalp TCR repertoire analysis, unlike mouse skin dominated by gammadelta T cells. Lesional scalp, especially in alopecia totalis/universalis, showed higher clonality and more expanded CD8+ clones than normal scalp, suggesting antigenic drive.

The specimen was CD4+ T cells sorted from blood. The chain is encoded by TRBV29-1 joined to TRBJ2-3; confidence is insufficient to name the D gene. The sequence was obtained from a human donor in good health. The DNA reads as follows: TGCAGCGTTGAAGATCGCCGTCGGGCAGATACGCAGTATTTT. This gives the protein CSVEDRRRADTQYF.